This T cell receptor (beta chain) appears in the sequencing data of a study of control samples from healthy donors and cancer patients. The CDR3 has 15 residues. Germline trimming cut 7 bases from V and 7 bases from J; bases unmatched to any gene: 11. Germline V lookup: CDR1 SNHLY, CDR2 FYNNEI. TCRdb's table, derived via immunoSEQ multiplex PCR, lists solely in-frame clones and lacks some. Of roughly 120,000 clones listed, over 85% are singletons. The sequencing sample was made of blood. The chain carries TRBV2 and TRBJ2-3, with 10 bases identical to TRBD2. This clonotype was obtained from a man in his thirties or forties in good health. The CDR3 nucleotides are TGTGCCAGCAACCAGGGCTCTAGCGGGGGAAATACGCAGTATTTT. It yields the protein CASNQGSSGGNTQYF. The whole variable domain, remainder taken from reference TRBV2 and TRBJ2-3, is EPEVTQTPSHQVTQMGQEVILRCVPISNHLYFYWYRQILGQKVEFLVSFYNNEISEKSEIFDDQFSVERPDGSNFTLKIRSTKLEDSAMYFCASNQGSSGGNTQYFGPGTRLTVL.